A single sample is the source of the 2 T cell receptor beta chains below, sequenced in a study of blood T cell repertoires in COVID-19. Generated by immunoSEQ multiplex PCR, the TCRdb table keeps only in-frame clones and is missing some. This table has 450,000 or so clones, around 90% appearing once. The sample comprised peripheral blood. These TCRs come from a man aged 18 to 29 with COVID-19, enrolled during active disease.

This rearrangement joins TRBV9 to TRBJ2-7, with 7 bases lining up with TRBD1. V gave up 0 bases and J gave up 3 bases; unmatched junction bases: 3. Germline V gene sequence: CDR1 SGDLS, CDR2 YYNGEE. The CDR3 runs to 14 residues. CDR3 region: CASSVGQGNYEQYF. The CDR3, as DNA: TGTGCCAGCAGCGTAGGACAGGGAAACTACGAGCAGTACTTC.

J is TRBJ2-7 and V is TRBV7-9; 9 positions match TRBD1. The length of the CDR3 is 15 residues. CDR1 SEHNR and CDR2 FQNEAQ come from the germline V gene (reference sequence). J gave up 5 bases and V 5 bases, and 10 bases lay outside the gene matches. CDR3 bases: TGTGCCAGCAGCAACCCCGGGACAGGGAGCAACGAGCAGTACTTC. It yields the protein CASSNPGTGSNEQYF.